This T cell receptor beta chain originates from a study of blood T cell repertoires in COVID-19. At the level of the study: Sample material is recorded as cDNA or gDNA derived from T cells, B-cell-depleted T cells, or PBMCs.

Using immunoSEQ multiplex PCR, the repertoire was profiled, and TCRdb retains in-frame clones only, with some absent. The profile shows about 100,000 clones, roughly three quarters of them singletons. CDR1 and CDR2 from the germline V gene are SGHRS and YFSETQ. There are 17 residues in the CDR3. V gave up 4 bases and J gave up 1 base; unmatched junction bases: 9. This receptor was obtained from a human donor in a cohort sampled during active COVID-19. Source material: peripheral blood. The genes are TRBV5-1 and TRBJ2-1, with 9 bases fitting TRBD1. CDR3 in DNA: TGCGCCAGCAGCCCCCGATCCGGGACAGGGTCCTACAATGAGCAGTTCTTC. This gives the protein CASSPRSGTGSYNEQFF.